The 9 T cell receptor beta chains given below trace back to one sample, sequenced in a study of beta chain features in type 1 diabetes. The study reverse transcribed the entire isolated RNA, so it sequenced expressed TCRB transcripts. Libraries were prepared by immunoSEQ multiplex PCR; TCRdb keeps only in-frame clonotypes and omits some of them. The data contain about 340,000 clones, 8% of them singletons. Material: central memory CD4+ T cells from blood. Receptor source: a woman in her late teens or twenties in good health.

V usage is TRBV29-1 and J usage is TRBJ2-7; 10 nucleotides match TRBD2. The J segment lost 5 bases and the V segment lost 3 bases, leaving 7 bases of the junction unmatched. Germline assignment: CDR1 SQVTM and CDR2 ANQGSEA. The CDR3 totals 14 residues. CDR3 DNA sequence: TGCAGCGTTGATTCGGCTAGCGGGAGCCACGAGCAGTACTTC. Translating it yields CSVDSASGSHEQYF.

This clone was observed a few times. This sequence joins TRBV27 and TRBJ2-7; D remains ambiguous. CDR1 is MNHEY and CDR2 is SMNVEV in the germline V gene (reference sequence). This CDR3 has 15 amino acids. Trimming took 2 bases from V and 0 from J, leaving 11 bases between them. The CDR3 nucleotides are TGTGCCAGCAGTTTAGTCCGGCTCCCCTCCTACGAGCAGTACTTC. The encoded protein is CASSLVRLPSYEQYF.

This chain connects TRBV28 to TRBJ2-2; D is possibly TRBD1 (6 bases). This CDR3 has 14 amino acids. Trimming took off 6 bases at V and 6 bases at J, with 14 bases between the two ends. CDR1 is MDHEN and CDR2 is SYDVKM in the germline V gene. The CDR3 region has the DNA TGTGCCAGCAGGGTTACAGGGTTCGCCGGGGAGCTGTTTTTT. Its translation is CASRVTGFAGELFF.

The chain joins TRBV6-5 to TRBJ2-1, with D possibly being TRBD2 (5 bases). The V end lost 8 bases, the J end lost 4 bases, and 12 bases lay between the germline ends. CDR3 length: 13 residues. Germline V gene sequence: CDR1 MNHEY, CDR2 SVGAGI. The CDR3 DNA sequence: TGTGCCAGCGGGTCCCGGGGTTACAATGAGCAGTTCTTC. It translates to CASGSRGYNEQFF.

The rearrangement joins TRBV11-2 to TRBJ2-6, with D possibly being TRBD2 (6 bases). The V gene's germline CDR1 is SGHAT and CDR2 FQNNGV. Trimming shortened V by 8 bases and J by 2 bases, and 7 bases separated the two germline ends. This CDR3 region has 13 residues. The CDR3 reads CASAGPGANVLTF. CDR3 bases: TGTGCCAGCGCGGGGCCTGGGGCCAACGTCCTGACTTTC.

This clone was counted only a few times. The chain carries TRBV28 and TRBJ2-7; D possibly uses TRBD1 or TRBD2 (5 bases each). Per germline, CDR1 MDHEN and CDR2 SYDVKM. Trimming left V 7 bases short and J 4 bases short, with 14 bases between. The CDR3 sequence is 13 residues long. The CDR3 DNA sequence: TGTGCCAGCATCAGCGGCCAGGGTTACGAGCAGTACTTC. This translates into CASISGQGYEQYF.

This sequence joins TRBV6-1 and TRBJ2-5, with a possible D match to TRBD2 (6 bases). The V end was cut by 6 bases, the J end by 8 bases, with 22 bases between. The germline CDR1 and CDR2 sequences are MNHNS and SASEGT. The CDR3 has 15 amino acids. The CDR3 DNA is TGTGCCAGCAGCAGGGAGGTAGGAGGTGCAGGCACCCAGTACTTC. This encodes CASSREVGGAGTQYF.

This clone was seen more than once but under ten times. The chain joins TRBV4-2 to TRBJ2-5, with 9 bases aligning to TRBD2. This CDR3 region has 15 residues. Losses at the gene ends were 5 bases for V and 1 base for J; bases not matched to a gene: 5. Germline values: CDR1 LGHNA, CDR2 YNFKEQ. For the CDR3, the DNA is TGTGCCAGCAGCTCTAGCGGGGACCTCCAAGAGACCCAGTACTTC. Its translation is CASSSSGDLQETQYF.

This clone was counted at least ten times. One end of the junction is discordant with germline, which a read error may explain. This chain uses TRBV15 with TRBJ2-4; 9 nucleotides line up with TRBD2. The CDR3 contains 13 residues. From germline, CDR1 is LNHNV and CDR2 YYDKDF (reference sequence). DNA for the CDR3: TGTGCCACCAGCAGAGATGGCGGGAGGGCGTCAGACTTC. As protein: CATSRDGGRASDF. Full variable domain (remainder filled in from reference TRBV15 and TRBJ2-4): DAMVIQNPRYQVTQFGKPVTLSCSQTLNHNVMYWYQQKSSQAPKLLFHYYDKDFNNEADTPDNFQSRRPNTSFCFLDIRSPGLGDTAMYLCATSRDGGRASDFGAGTRLSVL.